This entry describes one T cell receptor beta chain. Its specificity is unknown. The record originates from a study of response to subunit inactivated influenza vaccine. Study-level findings and limits: The authors suggested that every seasonal influenza vaccination recruits few new T cells.

Using its own MiXCR run on the RT-PCR reads, TCRdb lists one record per CDR3 protein. This sample has a few hundred thousand distinct CDR3 sequences, with 20% to 25% found just once. The length of the CDR3 is 13 residues. V lost 1 base to trimming and J lost 4 bases, with 5 bases between them. Germline V gene sequence: CDR1 LNHDA, CDR2 SQIVND (reference sequence). The sequence was obtained from a man aged 45 to 75 who received an inactivated influenza vaccine. The rearrangement uses TRBV19 and TRBJ1-5; D is uncertain. The material sequenced was PBMCs from blood, taken approximately 20 months after vaccination. CDR3: CASSIAENQPQHF. The CDR3 DNA follows: TGTGCCAGTAGTATAGCAGAGAATCAGCCCCAGCATTTT.